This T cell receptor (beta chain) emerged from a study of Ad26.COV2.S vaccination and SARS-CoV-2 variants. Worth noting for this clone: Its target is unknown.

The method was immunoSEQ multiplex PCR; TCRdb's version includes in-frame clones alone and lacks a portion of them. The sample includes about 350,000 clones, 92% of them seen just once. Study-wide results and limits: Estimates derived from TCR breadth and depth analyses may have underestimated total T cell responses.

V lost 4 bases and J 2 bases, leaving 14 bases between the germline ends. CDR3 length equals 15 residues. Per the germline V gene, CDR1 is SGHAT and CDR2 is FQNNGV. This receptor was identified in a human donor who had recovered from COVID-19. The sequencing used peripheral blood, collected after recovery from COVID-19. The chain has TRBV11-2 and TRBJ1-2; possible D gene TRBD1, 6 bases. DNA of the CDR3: TGTGCCAGCAGCTCAGGACAGTTACTCAACTATGGCTACACCTTC. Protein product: CASSSGQLLNYGYTF.